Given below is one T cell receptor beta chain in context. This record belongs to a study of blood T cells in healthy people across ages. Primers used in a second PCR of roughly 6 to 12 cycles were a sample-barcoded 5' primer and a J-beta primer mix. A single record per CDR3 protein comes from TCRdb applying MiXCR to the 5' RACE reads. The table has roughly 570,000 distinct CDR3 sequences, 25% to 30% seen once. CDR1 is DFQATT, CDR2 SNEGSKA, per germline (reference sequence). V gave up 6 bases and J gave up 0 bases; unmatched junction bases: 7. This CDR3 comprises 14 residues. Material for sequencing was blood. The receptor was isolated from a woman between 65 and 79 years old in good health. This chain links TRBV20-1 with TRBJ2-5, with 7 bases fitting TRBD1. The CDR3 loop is CSAPRDSDQETQYF. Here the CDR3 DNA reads TGCAGTGCCCCTAGGGACAGCGACCAAGAGACCCAGTACTTC.